One and the same sample provided the 13 T cell receptor beta chains below, sequenced in a study of shared clonotypes between healthy human individuals. Profiling relied on immunoSEQ multiplex PCR, and the TCRdb table lists in-frame clones only, not all of them. The sample carries some 490,000 clones, more than 75% recorded once. Sequencing was done on a sample of PBMCs. Every receptor here comes from a woman aged 40 to 50 in good health. Some clones in this sample may be carry-over from other donors' samples.

This chain joins TRBV7-9 and TRBJ2-7; D unresolved. Trimming shortened V by 1 base and J by 6 bases, and 13 bases separated the two germline ends. CDR1 is SEHNR and CDR2 is FQNEAQ in the germline V gene (reference sequence). This CDR3 has 14 residues. CDR3 DNA: TGTGCCAGCAGCTTAGGGCCCCCCGCCCCCGAGCAGTACTTC. This codes for CASSLGPPAPEQYF.

The CDR3 region is CASSFQAGWETQYF. The CDR3 DNA reads as TGTGCCAGCAGCTTCCAAGCGGGATGGGAGACCCAGTACTTC. The V call is TRBV7-2, the J call TRBJ2-5; 7 positions match TRBD2. CDR1 and CDR2 (germline): SGHTA, FQGNSA. The CDR3 covers 14 residues. V lost 3 bases, J lost 5 bases, and 6 bases stayed unmatched.

Notes on this clone: The same CDR3 arises from other DNA sequences in this sample as well. This rearrangement joins TRBV5-4 to TRBJ2-5, with 15 bases lining up with TRBD2. This CDR3 contains 15 residues. V lost 4 bases to trimming and J lost 4 bases; unmatched junction nucleotides: 2. The germline gives CDR1 SGHNT, CDR2 YYREEE (reference sequence). The CDR3 is CASSAGLAGGETQYF. The CDR3 DNA follows: TGTGCCAGCAGCGCGGGACTAGCGGGAGGAGAGACCCAGTACTTC.

The chain recombines TRBV9 with TRBJ2-3; TRBD2 agrees at 11 bases. CDR3 size: 16 residues. Germline values: CDR1 SGDLS, CDR2 YYNGEE. The V segment lost 0 bases and the J segment 4 bases; nucleotides outside the gene matches: 4. The chain's CDR3 is CASSVGSSGRADTQYF. In DNA, the CDR3 is TGTGCCAGCAGCGTAGGCAGTAGCGGGAGGGCAGATACGCAGTATTTT.

The rearrangement joins TRBV18 to TRBJ1-5; maybe TRBD1 (6 bases). V lost 0 bases to trimming and J lost 7 bases, with 13 bases between them. CDR3 length equals 15 residues. Germline V gives CDR1 KGHSH, CDR2 LQKENI. CDR3 region: CASSPPAGVGQPQHF. Written as DNA, the CDR3 is TGTGCCAGCTCACCACCGGCAGGGGTAGGGCAGCCCCAGCATTTT.

The chain is built from TRBV2 and TRBJ2-1; D is unclear. The germline V and J ends were trimmed by 6 bases and 8 bases, with 5 bases remaining between them. This CDR3 region has 10 residues. Germline V gene sequence: CDR1 SNHLY, CDR2 FYNNEI. The CDR3 sequence: CASREYEQFF. DNA of the CDR3: TGTGCCAGCAGGGAGTATGAGCAGTTCTTC.

CDR3: CASSRPIQQVNEQFF. The CDR3 DNA sequence: TGTGCCAGCAGCCGTCCTATACAACAGGTGAATGAGCAGTTCTTC. The gene calls are TRBV5-4 and TRBJ2-1, with TRBD1 as a possible D gene (5 bases). This CDR3 is 15 amino acids long. The V gene lost 4 bases and the J gene lost 7 bases, with 18 bases spanning the gap. CDR1 is SGHNT and CDR2 is YYREEE in the germline V gene (reference sequence).

The V gene is TRBV19, the J gene TRBJ2-1, with D tentatively TRBD2 (6 bases). The ends were cut back, 6 bases at V and 0 bases at J, with 15 bases in the middle. This CDR3 comprises 16 residues. Per the germline V gene, CDR1 is LNHDA and CDR2 is SQIVND (reference sequence). This CDR3 is CASSVAARSSYNEQFF. The CDR3 DNA reads as TGTGCCAGTAGCGTAGCGGCCCGTAGCTCCTACAATGAGCAGTTCTTC. The full variable domain, completed using reference TRBV19 and TRBJ2-1, is DGGITQSPKYLFRKEGQNVTLSCEQNLNHDAMYWYRQDPGQGLRLIYYSQIVNDFQKGDIAEGYSVSREKKESFPLTVTSAQKNPTAFYLCASSVAARSSYNEQFFGPGTRLTVL.

The chain has TRBV6-1 and TRBJ2-2; 7 bases agree with TRBD1. Looked up from germline, CDR1 is MNHNS and CDR2 is SASEGT. V was clipped by 3 bases and J by 5 bases; unmatched bases: 3. This CDR3 contains 14 residues. The CDR3 bases are TGTGCCAGCAGTGAGACAGGGCCGACCGGGGAGCTGTTTTTT. Its translation: CASSETGPTGELFF.

Ten or more counts support this clone. V is TRBV2 and J is TRBJ1-4; D gene ambiguous. Trimming left V 3 bases short and J 1 base short, with 3 bases between. CDR3 size: 13 residues. Germline CDR1 SNHLY, CDR2 FYNNEI. The CDR3 loop is CASSDRTNEKLFF. Here the CDR3 DNA reads TGTGCCAGCAGTGACAGAACTAATGAAAAACTGTTTTTT. Using reference TRBV2 and TRBJ1-4 for the parts outside the CDR3, the full variable domain is EPEVTQTPSHQVTQMGQEVILRCVPISNHLYFYWYRQILGQKVEFLVSFYNNEISEKSEIFDDQFSVERPDGSNFTLKIRSTKLEDSAMYFCASSDRTNEKLFFGSGTQLSVL.

In DNA, the CDR3 is TGTGCCAGCAGTTTGGACACTGAAGCTTTCTTT. Residues: CASSLDTEAFF. This rearrangement joins TRBV28 to TRBJ1-1; D uncertain. The V gene lost 3 bases and the J gene lost 3 bases, with 2 bases spanning the gap. The germline V gene encodes CDR1 MDHEN and CDR2 SYDVKM. This CDR3 contains 11 residues.

This clone was seen just once. The chain carries TRBV6-6 and TRBJ2-5; a possible D gene is TRBD1 (5 bases). The CDR3 extends over 14 amino acids. CDR1 is MNHNY, CDR2 SVGAGI, per germline (reference sequence). The V end was cut by 5 bases, the J end by 3 bases, with 13 bases between. CDR3 sequence reads: CASSIAWGEETQYF. Here the CDR3 DNA reads TGTGCCAGCAGTATAGCATGGGGCGAAGAGACCCAGTACTTC.

As regards this clone: This sample includes further DNA sequences coding for the same CDR3. The rearrangement joins TRBV18 to TRBJ1-1; TRBD1 is a possible D gene (5 bases). Germline-derived CDR1 and CDR2 are KGHSH and LQKENI. Trimming took off 7 bases at V and 5 bases at J, with 11 bases between the two ends. The CDR3 loop spans 12 amino acids. The DNA for the CDR3 is TGTGCCAGCTGTTCAGGGACTACTGAAGCTTTCTTT. This translates into CASCSGTTEAFF.